This entry concerns a single TCR beta chain. Extracted from the samples, RNA was reverse transcribed into cDNA to serve as the sequencing template. The table came from immunoSEQ multiplex PCR; TCRdb's copy has only in-frame clones and leaves some out. The repertoire includes a few hundred thousand clones, roughly 40% of them detected once, and about 2.6% sits in the top ten. Specified treatment: oral pan-JAK inhibitor, 5-10 mg twice daily. Researchers took lesional scalp punch biopsies and peripheral blood from people who were alopecia areata patients. This record comes from a study of CD8+ T cells in alopecia areata. About the research overall: Those patients who were treated received oral tofacitinib, which was given at 5 to 10 mg twice daily for moderate-to-severe alopecia areata. The protocol delivered tofacitinib for 6 to 18 months, then withdrew it for 6 months.

Germline assignment: CDR1 SQVTM and CDR2 ANQGSEA. V gave up 5 bases and J gave up 1 base, with 12 bases separating them. This CDR3 has 13 residues. The receptor comes from a human donor with alopecia areata. This chain uses TRBV29-1 with TRBJ2-7; D possibly corresponds to TRBD2 (5 bases). The sample was CD4+ T cells sorted from blood, taken at approximately week 39, from a patient treated with tofacitinib. The CDR3 reads CSVRAALSYEQYF. CDR3 DNA: TGCAGCGTTCGAGCGGCCCTATCCTACGAGCAGTACTTC.